This TCR beta chain was captured in a study of cytomegalovirus exposure and HLA in healthy donors. V gave up 5 bases and J gave up 3 bases; unmatched junction bases: 3. The CDR3 length is 13 residues. CDR1 is ENHRY and CDR2 is SYGVKD in the germline V gene. Using immunoSEQ multiplex PCR, the repertoire was profiled, and TCRdb retains in-frame clones only, with some absent. Of some 310,000 clones listed, around 90% are singletons. This sequence was found in a man aged 25 to 40 in good health and CMV-seronegative. The genes are TRBV10-3 and TRBJ2-5; TRBD1 matches at 7 bases. Sequencing was performed on PBMCs. The CDR3 is CAISPGQKETQYF. CDR3 DNA: TGTGCCATCAGTCCGGGACAGAAAGAGACCCAGTACTTC.